The 7 T cell receptor beta chains below were found in one sample sequenced in a study of liver allograft versus peripheral blood T cells. In the study overall: Recipients' peripheral blood T cell receptor repertoires were compared with those in transplanted livers.

A single record per CDR3 protein comes from TCRdb applying MiXCR to the reads. The table shows some 14,000 distinct CDR3 sequences, with less than 20% occurring only once. The receptors come from a human patient who had a liver transplant. The graft donor may account for some of the T cells.

Only a few counts were recorded for this clonotype. The chain carries TRBV7-9 and TRBJ2-7; TRBD2 matches 14 bases. This CDR3 is built from 19 residues. CDR1 and CDR2 from the germline V gene are SEHNR and FQNEAQ (reference sequence). With V trimmed by 5 bases and J by 5 bases, 17 bases remained unmatched. CDR3 protein: CASSPSVWGTSGSYHEQYF. CDR3 bases: TGTGCCAGCAGCCCCAGTGTTTGGGGGACTAGCGGGAGCTACCACGAGCAGTACTTC.

This clonotype is categorized as medium-sized. The V gene is TRBV27, the J gene TRBJ2-7, with D hard to call. V gave up 3 bases and J gave up 3 bases, with 15 bases separating them. CDR1 and CDR2 from the germline V gene are MNHEY and SMNVEV (reference sequence). The CDR3 is made up of 15 amino acids. The CDR3: CASSFGLEPFYEQYF. CDR3 nucleotide sequence: TGTGCCAGCAGTTTCGGTCTGGAACCGTTCTACGAGCAGTACTTC.

By sample fraction, this clonotype is medium-sized. The chain carries TRBV28 and TRBJ1-4; D is undetermined. The V gene's germline CDR1 is MDHEN and CDR2 SYDVKM. V was shortened by 2 bases and J by 7 bases, with 5 bases between the two germline ends. The CDR3 is 12 residues long. CDR3 sequence reads: CASSLSFEKLFF. The CDR3 DNA reads as TGTGCCAGCAGTTTAAGCTTTGAAAAACTGTTTTTT.

The CDR3 DNA follows: TGTGCCAGCAGTCCCTACTACGAGCAGTACTTC. Its translation: CASSPYYEQYF. The V call is TRBV12-3 or TRBV12-4, the J call TRBJ2-7; D remains unclear. This CDR3 is 11 amino acids long. With 5 bases removed from V and 3 bases from J, the gap between germline ends came to 5 bases.

Judged by abundance, this clonotype is medium-sized (0.01 to 0.1%). This sequence joins TRBV6-6 and TRBJ1-4; D is possibly TRBD1 (5 bases). The V gene's germline CDR1 is MNHNY and CDR2 SVGAGI (reference sequence). V dropped 11 bases and J dropped 3 bases, with 16 bases sitting between them. CDR3 length: 14 amino acids. This CDR3 reads CAGRREGSNEKLFF. The CDR3 region has the DNA TGTGCCGGCCGACGGGAGGGGTCTAATGAAAAACTGTTTTTT.

Only a few counts were recorded for this clonotype. The chain employs TRBV7-2 and TRBJ2-7; D gene ambiguous. V was shortened by 1 base and J by 0 bases, with 10 bases between the two germline ends. The CDR3 spans 15 residues. Germline CDR1 and CDR2: SGHTA and FQGNSA. CDR3 DNA sequence: TGTGCCAGCAGCTTAGATTCGGCATTCTCCTACGAGCAGTACTTC. This codes for CASSLDSAFSYEQYF.

By share, this clonotype counts as medium-sized (0.01 to 0.1%). V is TRBV27 and J is TRBJ2-2; 8 bases align to TRBD1. Germline V gives CDR1 MNHEY, CDR2 SMNVEV (reference sequence). The CDR3 covers 17 residues. The V segment lost 5 bases and the J segment 0 bases; nucleotides outside the gene matches: 8. The CDR3 here is CASSTFWDRSNTGELFF. CDR3 bases: TGTGCCAGCAGTACCTTTTGGGACAGGTCGAACACCGGGGAGCTGTTTTTT.